This TCR beta chain derives from a study of cytomegalovirus exposure and HLA in healthy donors. There are 14 residues in the CDR3. Between the trimmed V and J ends, which lost 6 bases and 4 bases, there was a span of 16 bases. Germline V gene sequence: CDR1 SQVTM, CDR2 ANQGSEA. Primers for the PCR totalled 60 Vbeta and 13 Jbeta. Libraries were prepared by immunoSEQ multiplex PCR; TCRdb keeps only in-frame clonotypes and omits some of them. The sample lists tens of thousands of clones; 75% to 90% were seen once. The source is a man in his forties or fifties in good health and CMV-seropositive. This sequence joins TRBV29-1 and TRBJ2-1; possibly TRBD1 for D (5 bases). Sequencing was done on a sample of PBMCs. The CDR3 sequence: CSVSRTQTYNEQFF. CDR3 DNA sequence: TGCAGCGTGAGTCGGACACAGACTTACAATGAGCAGTTCTTC.